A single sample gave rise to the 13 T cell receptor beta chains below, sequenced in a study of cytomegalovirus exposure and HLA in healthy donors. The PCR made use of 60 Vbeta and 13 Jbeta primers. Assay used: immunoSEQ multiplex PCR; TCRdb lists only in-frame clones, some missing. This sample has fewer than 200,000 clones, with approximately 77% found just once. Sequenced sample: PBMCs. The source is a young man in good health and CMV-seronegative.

DNA of the CDR3: TGTGCCAGCAGCTCCTCGGGAGCGAGACAAGAGACCCAGTACTTC. Residues: CASSSSGARQETQYF. The chain joins TRBV5-8 to TRBJ2-5; a possible D gene is TRBD2 (6 bases). This CDR3 has 15 amino acids. Trimming shortened V by 3 bases and J by 2 bases, and 14 bases separated the two germline ends. Germline V CDR1 and CDR2: SGHTS, YDEGEE.

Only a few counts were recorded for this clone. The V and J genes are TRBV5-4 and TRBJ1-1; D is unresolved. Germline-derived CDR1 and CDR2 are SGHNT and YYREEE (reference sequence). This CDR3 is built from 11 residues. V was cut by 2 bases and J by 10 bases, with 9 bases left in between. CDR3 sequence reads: CASSLNRVAFF. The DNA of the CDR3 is TGTGCCAGCAGCTTAAATCGGGTAGCTTTCTTT.

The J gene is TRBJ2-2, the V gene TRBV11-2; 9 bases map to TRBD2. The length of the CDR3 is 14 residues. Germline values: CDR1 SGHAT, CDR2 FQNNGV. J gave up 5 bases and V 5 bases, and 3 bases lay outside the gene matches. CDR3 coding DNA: TGTGCCAGCAGCAGGCTAGCGGGAACCGGGGAGCTGTTTTTT. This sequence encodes CASSRLAGTGELFF.

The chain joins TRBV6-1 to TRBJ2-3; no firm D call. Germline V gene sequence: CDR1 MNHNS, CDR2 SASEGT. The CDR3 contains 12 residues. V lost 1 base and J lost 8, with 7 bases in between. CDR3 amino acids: CASSEVPSTQYF. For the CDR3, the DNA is TGTGCCAGCAGTGAAGTTCCATCTACGCAGTATTTT.

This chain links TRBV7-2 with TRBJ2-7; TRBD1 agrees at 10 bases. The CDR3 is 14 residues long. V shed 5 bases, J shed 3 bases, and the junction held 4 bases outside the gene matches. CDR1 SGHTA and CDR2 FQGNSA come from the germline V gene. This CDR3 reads CASSRQGADYEQYF. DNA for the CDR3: TGTGCCAGCAGCCGACAGGGGGCCGACTACGAGCAGTACTTC.

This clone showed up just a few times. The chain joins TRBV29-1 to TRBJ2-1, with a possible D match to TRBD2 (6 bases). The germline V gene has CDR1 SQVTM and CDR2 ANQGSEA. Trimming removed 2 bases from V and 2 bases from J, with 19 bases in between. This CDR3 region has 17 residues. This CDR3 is CSVEFTGAFWAYNEQFF. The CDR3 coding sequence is TGCAGCGTTGAATTCACGGGAGCTTTTTGGGCCTACAATGAGCAGTTCTTC.

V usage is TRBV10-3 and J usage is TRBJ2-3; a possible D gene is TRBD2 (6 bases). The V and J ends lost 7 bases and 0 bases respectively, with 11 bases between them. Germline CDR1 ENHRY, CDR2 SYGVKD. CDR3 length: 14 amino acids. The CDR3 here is CAIKGSGSTDTQYF. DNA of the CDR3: TGTGCCATCAAGGGTAGCGGAAGCACAGATACGCAGTATTTT.

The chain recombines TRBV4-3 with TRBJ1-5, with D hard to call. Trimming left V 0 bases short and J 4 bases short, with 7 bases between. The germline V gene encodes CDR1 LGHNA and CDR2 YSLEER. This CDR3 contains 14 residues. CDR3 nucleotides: TGCGCCAGCAGCCAAGATAGAGTAAATCAGCCCCAGCATTTT. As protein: CASSQDRVNQPQHF.

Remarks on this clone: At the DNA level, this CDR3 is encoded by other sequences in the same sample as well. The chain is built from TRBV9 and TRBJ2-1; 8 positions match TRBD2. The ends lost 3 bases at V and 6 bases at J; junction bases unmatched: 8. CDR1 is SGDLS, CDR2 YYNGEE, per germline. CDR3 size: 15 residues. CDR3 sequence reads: CASSASGRDGNEQFF. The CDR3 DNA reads TGTGCCAGCAGCGCAAGCGGGAGAGATGGCAATGAGCAGTTCTTC.

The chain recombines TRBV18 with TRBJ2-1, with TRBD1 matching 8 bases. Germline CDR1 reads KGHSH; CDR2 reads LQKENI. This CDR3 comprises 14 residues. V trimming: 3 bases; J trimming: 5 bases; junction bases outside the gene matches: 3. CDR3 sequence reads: CASSPGQVNNEQFF. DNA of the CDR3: TGTGCCAGCTCACCGGGACAGGTAAACAATGAGCAGTTCTTC. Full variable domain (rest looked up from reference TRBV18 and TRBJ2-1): NAGVMQNPRHLVRRRGQEARLRCSPMKGHSHVYWYRQLPEEGLKFMVYLQKENIIDESGMPKERFSAEFPKEGPSILRIQQVVRGDSAAYFCASSPGQVNNEQFFGPGTRLTVL.

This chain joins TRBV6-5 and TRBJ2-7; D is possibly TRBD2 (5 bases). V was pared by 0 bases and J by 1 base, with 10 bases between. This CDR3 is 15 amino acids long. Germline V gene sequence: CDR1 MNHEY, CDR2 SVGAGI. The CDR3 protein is CASSYSSAKSYEQYF. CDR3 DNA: TGTGCCAGCAGTTACTCTAGCGCCAAATCCTACGAGCAGTACTTC.

DNA for the CDR3: TGTGCCAGCAGCTTAGCGTACGGGAAAGGGGATACGCAGTATTTT. This codes for CASSLAYGKGDTQYF. The chain employs TRBV7-6 and TRBJ2-3; D might be TRBD2 (5 bases). CDR3 length equals 15 residues. Germline CDR1 and CDR2: SGHVS and FNYEAQ. Trimming cost V 0 bases and J 6 bases, with 13 bases left between them.

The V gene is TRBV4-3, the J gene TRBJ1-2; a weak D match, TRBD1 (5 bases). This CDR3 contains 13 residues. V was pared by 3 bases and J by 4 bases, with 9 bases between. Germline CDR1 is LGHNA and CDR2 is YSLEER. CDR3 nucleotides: TGCGCCAGCAGCCAGGGGGGAGGCTATGGCTACACCTTC. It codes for CASSQGGGYGYTF.